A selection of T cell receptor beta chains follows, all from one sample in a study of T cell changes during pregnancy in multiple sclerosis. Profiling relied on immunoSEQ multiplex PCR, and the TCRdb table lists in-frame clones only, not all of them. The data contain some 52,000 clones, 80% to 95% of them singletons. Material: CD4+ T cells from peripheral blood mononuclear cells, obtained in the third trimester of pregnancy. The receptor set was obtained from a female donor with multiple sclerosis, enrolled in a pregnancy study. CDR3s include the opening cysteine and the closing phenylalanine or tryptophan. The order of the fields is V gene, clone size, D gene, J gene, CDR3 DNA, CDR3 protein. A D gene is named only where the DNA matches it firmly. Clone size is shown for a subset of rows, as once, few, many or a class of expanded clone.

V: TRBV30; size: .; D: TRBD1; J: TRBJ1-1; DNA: TGTGCCTGGAGTCCCCCCGGACAGGGCAGCACTGAAGCTTTCTTT; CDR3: CAWSPPGQGSTEAFF
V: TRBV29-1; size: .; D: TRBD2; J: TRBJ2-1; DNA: TGCAGCGCCGGGACTAGCGGGAGGGTAGGAGAGCAGTTCTTC; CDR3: CSAGTSGRVGEQFF
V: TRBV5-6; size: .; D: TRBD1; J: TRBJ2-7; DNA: TGTGCCAGCAGCCCCGGGACAGCCTACGGGCAGTACTTC; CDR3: CASSPGTAYGQYF
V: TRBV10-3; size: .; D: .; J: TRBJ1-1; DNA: TGTGCCATCAGTGAGTCGTTAGCCGTTAACACTGAAGCTTTCTTT; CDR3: CAISESLAVNTEAFF
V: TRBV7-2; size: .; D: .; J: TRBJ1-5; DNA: TGTGCCAGCAGCTTCGGACAGAATCAGCCCCAGCATTTT; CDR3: CASSFGQNQPQHF
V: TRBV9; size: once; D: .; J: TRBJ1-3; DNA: TGTGCCAGCAGCGTCTTTGAACAACAGGCGATGCCTGGAAACACCATATATTTT; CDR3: CASSVFEQQAMPGNTIYF
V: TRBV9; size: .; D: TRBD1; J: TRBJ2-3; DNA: TGTGCCAGCAGCGAGTCCGGGACAGGGGTTGTAGATACGCAGTATTTT; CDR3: CASSESGTGVVDTQYF
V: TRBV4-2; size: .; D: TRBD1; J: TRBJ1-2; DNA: TGTGCCAGCAGCCAAGAACAGGGGGCTAACTATGGCTACACCTTC; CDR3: CASSQEQGANYGYTF
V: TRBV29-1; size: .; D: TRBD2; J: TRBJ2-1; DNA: TGCAGCGTCACAACCCGGGGGGTGGGTGACAATGAGCAGTTCTTC; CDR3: CSVTTRGVGDNEQFF
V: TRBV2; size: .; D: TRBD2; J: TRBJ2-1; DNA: TGTGCCAGCACCCGAGAGGGAGCGGGAGGGCGCAATGAGCAGTTCTTC; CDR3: CASTREGAGGRNEQFF
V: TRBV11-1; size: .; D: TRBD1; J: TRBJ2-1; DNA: TGTGCCAGCAGCTTGACAGGGGAGACGTGGAAGTTCTTC; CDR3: CASSLTGETWKFF
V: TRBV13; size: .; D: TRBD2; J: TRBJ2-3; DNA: TGTGCCAGCAGCCCTATTCTAGCGGGGGAACCTACAGATACGCAGTATTTT; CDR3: CASSPILAGEPTDTQYF
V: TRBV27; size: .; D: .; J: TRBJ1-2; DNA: TGTGCCAGCAGTTCCGGAGCTGTTACTTCTAACTATGGCTACACCTTC; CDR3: CASSSGAVTSNYGYTF
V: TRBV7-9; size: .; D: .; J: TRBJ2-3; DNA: TGTGCCAGCAGCTTTTTACAGGGTAGTCAAGATACGCAGTATTTT; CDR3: CASSFLQGSQDTQYF
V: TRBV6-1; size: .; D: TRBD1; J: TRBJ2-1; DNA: TGTGCCAGCAGTGTCTTCGGGACAGGGTCAACTGAGCAGTTCTTC; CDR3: CASSVFGTGSTEQFF
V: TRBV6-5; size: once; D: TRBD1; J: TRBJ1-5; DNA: TGTGCCAGCAGATCAGGGGGGAATCAGCCCCAGCATTTT; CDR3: CASRSGGNQPQHF
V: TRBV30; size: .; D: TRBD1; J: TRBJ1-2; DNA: TGTGCCTGGGGTGGACCCGGACAGGAGACCTATGGCTACACCTTC; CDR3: CAWGGPGQETYGYTF
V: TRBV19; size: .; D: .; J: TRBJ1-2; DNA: TGTGCCAGTAGTACGCGGATGGGAGCCTATGGCTACACCTTC; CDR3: CASSTRMGAYGYTF
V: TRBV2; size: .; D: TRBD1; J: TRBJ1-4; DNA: TGTGCCAGCAGACAGGACAGGGCGGCTAATGAAAAACTGTTTTTT; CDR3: CASRQDRAANEKLFF
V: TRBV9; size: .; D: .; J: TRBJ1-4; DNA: TGTGCCAGCAGCCGCGGAGGAACTAATGAAAAACTGTTTTTT; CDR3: CASSRGGTNEKLFF
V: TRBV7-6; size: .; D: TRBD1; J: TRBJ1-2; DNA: TGTGCCAGCAGCTCGCTTAGGGGGCGGGAAAGTGGCTACACCTTC; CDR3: CASSSLRGRESGYTF
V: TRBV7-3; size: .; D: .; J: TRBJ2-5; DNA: TGTGCCAGCAGCTTACAGGGACAAGAATACGAGACCCAGTACTTC; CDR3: CASSLQGQEYETQYF
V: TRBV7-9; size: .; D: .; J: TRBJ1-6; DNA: TGTGCCAGCAGCTTATCACGGTTGGATAATTCACCCCTCCACTTT; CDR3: CASSLSRLDNSPLHF
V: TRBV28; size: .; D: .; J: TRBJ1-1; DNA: TGTGCCAGCAGTTCCCGTAGTGAAGCTTTCTTT; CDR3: CASSSRSEAFF
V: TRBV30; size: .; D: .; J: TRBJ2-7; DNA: TGTGCCTGGAGTTCTGGGGGCGAGCTCTCCTACGAGCAGTACTTC; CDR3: CAWSSGGELSYEQYF
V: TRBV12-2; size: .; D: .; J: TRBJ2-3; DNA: TGTGCAAGTCGCTTAGTCCCCAGCGGGAGGGAAAAGACGCAGTATTTT; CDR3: CASRLVPSGREKTQYF
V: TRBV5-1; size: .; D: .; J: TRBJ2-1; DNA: TGCGCCAGCAGCCCCACCCCCCAGTACAATGAGCAGTTCTTC; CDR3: CASSPTPQYNEQFF
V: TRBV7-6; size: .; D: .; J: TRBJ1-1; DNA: TGTGCCAGCAGCTTAGGGACAGCGAACACTGAAGCTTTCTTT; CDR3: CASSLGTANTEAFF
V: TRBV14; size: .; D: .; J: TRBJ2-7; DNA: TGTGCCAGCAGCCGGAGGGTGGGAGGCGACGAGCAGTACTTC; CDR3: CASSRRVGGDEQYF
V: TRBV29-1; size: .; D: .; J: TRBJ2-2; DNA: TGCAGCGTTGGGCATCCCGGGGAGCTGTTTTTT; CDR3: CSVGHPGELFF
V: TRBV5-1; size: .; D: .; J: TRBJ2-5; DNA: TGCGCCAGCAGCCTACAGGGTGCCCAAGAGACCCAGTACTTC; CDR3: CASSLQGAQETQYF
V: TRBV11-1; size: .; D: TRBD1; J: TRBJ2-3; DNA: TGTGCCAGCAGCCAGACAGGGCAAGATACGCAGTATTTT; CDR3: CASSQTGQDTQYF
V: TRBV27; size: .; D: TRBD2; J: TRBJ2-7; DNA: TGTGCCAGCAGTCTTCTAGCGGGAGGGCCGTACGAGCAGTACTTC; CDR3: CASSLLAGGPYEQYF
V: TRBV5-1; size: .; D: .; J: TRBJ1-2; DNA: TGCGCCAGCAACCGGGACGGGGGTCGGATGGATGGCTACACCTTC; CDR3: CASNRDGGRMDGYTF
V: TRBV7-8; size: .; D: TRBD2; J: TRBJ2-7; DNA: TGTGCCAGCAGCTCCGGGACTATTTTCGGGCAGTACTTC; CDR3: CASSSGTIFGQYF
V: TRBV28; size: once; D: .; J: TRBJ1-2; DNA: TGTGCCAGCACGATGGGGGGGGCAGACCTCTATGGCTACACCTTC; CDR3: CASTMGGADLYGYTF